The clone carrying this TCR beta chain was counted many times. The antigen is not known. After removal of 3 bases from V and 0 bases from J, the junction contained 3 bases not matched to a gene. Germline-derived CDR1 and CDR2 are GTSNPN and SVGIG (reference sequence). The CDR3 has 14 residues. The source of the sample is a study of early T cells in non-severe SARS-CoV-2 infection. Study in general: Investigators sequenced bulk RNA drawn from unsorted whole blood, and chains remained unpaired.

Unique molecular identifiers tagged individual cDNA molecules. TCRdb fed the 5' RACE reads into MiXCR, producing one record per CDR3 protein. Counted here are about 99,000 distinct CDR3 sequences, 16% occurring once; the ten biggest clones make up around 1.3%. The study, taken as a whole, reports: Anti-spike CD8 responses were favored in VDJdb matching, and private and CD4 specificities were missed.

The clonotype was recovered from an adult who was a healthcare worker with PCR-confirmed SARS-CoV-2 infection or an uninfected control (not recorded which). The gene calls are TRBV30 and TRBJ2-7; 9 bases are shared with TRBD2. Sequenced sample: whole blood. CDR3 nucleotide sequence: TGTGCCTGGAGGGGACTAGCCTCCTCCTACGAGCAGTACTTC. Protein: CAWRGLASSYEQYF.